What follows is one T cell receptor beta chain and its context. The antigen is unknown. This record belongs to a study of shared clonotypes between healthy human individuals. Notes on the study in general: Generation probability values for non-shared clonotypes were lower than those for clonotypes shared by all four donors.

This CDR3 is 16 amino acids long. Germline V gives CDR1 SGDLS, CDR2 YYNGEE. Trimming cost V 4 bases and J 2 bases; bases outside gene matches: 10. Each sorted subset replicate got 200 ng genomic DNA, roughly 27,000 genomes. The repertoire was sequenced with immunoSEQ multiplex PCR; TCRdb's copy has only in-frame clones and lacks some. The table records about 230,000 clones, approximately 65% of them present only once. V gene TRBV9 combines with J gene TRBJ2-3; 7 bases line up with TRBD2. The sequenced material came from memory CD4+ T cells sorted from blood. Subset denoted: CD45RA-negative fraction. This clonotype was obtained from a young man in good health. This CDR3 is CASSSTGRSLTDTQYF. CDR3 DNA: TGTGCCAGCAGCTCAACCGGGAGGTCCCTCACAGATACGCAGTATTTT.